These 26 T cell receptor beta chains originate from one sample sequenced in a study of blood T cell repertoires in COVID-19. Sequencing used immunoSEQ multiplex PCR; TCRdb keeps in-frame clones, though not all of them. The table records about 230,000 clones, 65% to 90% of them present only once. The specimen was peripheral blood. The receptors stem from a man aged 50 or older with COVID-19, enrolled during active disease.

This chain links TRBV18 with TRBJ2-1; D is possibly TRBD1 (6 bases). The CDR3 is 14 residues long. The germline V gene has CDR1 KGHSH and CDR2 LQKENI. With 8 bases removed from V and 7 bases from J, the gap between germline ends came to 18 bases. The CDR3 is CASALGGEKNEQFF. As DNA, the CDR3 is TGTGCCAGCGCACTAGGGGGTGAGAAAAATGAGCAGTTCTTC.

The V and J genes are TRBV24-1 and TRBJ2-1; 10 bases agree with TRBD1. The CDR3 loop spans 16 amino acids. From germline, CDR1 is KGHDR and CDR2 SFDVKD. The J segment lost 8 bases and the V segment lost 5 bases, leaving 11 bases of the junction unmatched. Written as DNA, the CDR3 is TGTGCCACCAGTGTCGACACCGGGACAGGGGCTGATGAGCAGTTCTTC. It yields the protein CATSVDTGTGADEQFF.

DNA of the CDR3: TGTGCCAGCAGGTCTGGGACAGGGAGCTCTGGAAACACCATATATTTT. Residues: CASRSGTGSSGNTIYF. The rearrangement uses TRBV28 and TRBJ1-3; 9 bases fit TRBD1. V lost 6 bases and J lost 0; bases outside the gene matches: 6. CDR1 MDHEN and CDR2 SYDVKM come from the germline V gene. This CDR3 contains 16 residues.

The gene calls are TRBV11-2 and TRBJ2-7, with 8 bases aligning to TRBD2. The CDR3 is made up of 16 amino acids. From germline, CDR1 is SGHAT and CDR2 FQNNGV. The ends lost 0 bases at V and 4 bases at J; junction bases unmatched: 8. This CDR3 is CASSLEVSGASYEQYF. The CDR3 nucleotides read TGTGCCAGCAGCTTAGAGGTTAGCGGGGCTTCTTACGAGCAGTACTTC.

CDR3 nucleotide sequence: TGTGCCAGTTCAGGGGGTTCCTACGAGCAGTACTTC. Translated, it gives CASSGGSYEQYF. The chain is built from TRBV9 and TRBJ2-7; TRBD1 aligns across 7 bases. With 8 bases clipped from V and 1 base from J, the junction kept 3 bases outside the gene matches. The CDR3 is 12 residues long. The germline V gene has CDR1 SGDLS and CDR2 YYNGEE.

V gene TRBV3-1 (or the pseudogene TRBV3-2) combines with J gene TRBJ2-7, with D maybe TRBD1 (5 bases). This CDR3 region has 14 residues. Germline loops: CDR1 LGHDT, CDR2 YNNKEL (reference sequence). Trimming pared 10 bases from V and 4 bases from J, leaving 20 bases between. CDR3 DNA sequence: TGTGCCACCTCTAGGGGCGATTCGGTGTACGAGCAGTACTTC. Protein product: CATSRGDSVYEQYF.

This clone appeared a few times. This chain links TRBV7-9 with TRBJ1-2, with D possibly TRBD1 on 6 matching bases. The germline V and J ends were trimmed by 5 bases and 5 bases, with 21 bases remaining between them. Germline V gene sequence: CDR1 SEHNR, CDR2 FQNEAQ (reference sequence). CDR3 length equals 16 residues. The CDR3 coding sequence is TGTGCCAGCAGCCCCACCCGGGGGGCAGCAGCTTATGGCTACACCTTC. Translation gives CASSPTRGAAAYGYTF.

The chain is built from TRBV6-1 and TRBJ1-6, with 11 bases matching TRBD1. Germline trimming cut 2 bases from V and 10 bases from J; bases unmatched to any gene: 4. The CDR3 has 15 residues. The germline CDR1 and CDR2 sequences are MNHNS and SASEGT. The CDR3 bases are TGTGCCAGCAGTGAATTGGGACAGGGGGGATCACCCCTCCACTTT. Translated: CASSELGQGGSPLHF.

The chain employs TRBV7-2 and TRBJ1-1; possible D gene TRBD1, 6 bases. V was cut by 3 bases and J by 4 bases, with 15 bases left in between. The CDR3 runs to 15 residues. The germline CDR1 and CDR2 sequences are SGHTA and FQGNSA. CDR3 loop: CASSFFIGGTTEAFF. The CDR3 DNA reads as TGTGCCAGCAGCTTTTTTATAGGGGGAACCACTGAAGCTTTCTTT.

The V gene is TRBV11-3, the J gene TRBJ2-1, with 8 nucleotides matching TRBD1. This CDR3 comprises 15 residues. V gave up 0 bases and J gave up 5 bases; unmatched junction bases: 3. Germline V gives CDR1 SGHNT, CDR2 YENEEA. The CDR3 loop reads CASSLEAGGHNEQFF. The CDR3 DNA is TGTGCCAGCAGCTTAGAGGCAGGGGGCCACAATGAGCAGTTCTTC.

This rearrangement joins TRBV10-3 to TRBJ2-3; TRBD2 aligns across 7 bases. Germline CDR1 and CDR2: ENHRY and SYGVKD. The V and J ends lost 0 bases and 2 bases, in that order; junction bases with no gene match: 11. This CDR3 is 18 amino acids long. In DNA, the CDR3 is TGTGCCATCAGTGAGTCGATTCTCGCAGGGACTAACACAGATACGCAGTATTTT. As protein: CAISESILAGTNTDTQYF.

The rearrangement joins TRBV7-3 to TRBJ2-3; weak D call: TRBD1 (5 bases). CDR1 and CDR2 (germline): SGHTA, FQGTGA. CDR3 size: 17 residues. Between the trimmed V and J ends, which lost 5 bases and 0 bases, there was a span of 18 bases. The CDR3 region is CASSPSSPRASTDTQYF. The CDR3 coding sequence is TGTGCCAGCAGCCCGTCCTCCCCCAGGGCTAGCACAGATACGCAGTATTTT.

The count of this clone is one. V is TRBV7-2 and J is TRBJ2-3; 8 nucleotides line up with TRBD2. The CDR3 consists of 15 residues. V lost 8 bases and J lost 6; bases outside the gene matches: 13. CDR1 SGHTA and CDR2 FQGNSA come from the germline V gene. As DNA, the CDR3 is TGTGCCAGCGGCCAACCGGGGGGGACTGTTGATACGCAGTATTTT. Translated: CASGQPGGTVDTQYF.

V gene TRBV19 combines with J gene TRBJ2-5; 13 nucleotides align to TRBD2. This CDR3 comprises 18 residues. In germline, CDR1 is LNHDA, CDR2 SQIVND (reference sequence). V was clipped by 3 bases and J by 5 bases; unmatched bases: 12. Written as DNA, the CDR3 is TGTGCCAGTAGTATCCAACCTCGACTAGCGGGGGGTCAGGAGACCCAGTACTTC. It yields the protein CASSIQPRLAGGQETQYF.

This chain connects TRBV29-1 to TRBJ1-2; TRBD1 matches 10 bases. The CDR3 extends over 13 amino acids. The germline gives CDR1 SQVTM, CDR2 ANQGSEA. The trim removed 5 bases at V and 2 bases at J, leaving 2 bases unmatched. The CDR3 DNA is TGCAGCGTTTGGGACAGGGGAAACTATGGCTACACCTTC. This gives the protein CSVWDRGNYGYTF.

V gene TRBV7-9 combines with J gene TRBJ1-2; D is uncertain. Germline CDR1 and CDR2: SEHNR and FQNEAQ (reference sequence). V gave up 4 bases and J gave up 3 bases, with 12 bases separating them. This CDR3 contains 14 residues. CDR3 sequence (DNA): TGTGCCAGCAGCTCAGAACCATTGGACTATGGCTACACCTTC. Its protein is CASSSEPLDYGYTF.

CDR3 loop: CASSIEGRLWGGDLPQHF. The DNA of the CDR3 is TGTGCCAGTAGTATTGAGGGCCGACTTTGGGGGGGGGATTTGCCCCAGCATTTT. This sequence joins TRBV19 and TRBJ1-5; tentative D call: TRBD1 (5 bases). Germline CDR1 LNHDA, CDR2 SQIVND (reference sequence). CDR3 length equals 18 residues. The V end was cut by 3 bases, the J end by 9 bases, with 27 bases between. The variable domain in full, completed from reference TRBV19 and TRBJ1-5, reads DGGITQSPKYLFRKEGQNVTLSCEQNLNHDAMYWYRQDPGQGLRLIYYSQIVNDFQKGDIAEGYSVSREKKESFPLTVTSAQKNPTAFYLCASSIEGRLWGGDLPQHFGDGTRLSIL.

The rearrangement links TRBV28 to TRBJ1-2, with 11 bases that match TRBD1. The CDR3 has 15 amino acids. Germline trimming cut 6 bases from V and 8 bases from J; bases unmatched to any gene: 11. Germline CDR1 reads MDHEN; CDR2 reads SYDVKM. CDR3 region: CASRPQGQGAGGYTF. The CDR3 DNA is TGTGCCAGCAGGCCCCAAGGACAGGGGGCTGGAGGCTACACCTTC.

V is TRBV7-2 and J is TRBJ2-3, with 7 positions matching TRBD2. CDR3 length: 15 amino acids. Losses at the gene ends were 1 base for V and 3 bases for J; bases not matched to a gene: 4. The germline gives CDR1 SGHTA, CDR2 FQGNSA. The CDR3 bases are TGTGCCAGCAGCTTAGAAGGCGGGGGAACAGATACGCAGTATTTT. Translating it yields CASSLEGGGTDTQYF. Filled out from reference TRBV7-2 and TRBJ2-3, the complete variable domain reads GAGVSQSPSNKVTEKGKDVELRCDPISGHTALYWYRQSLGQGLEFLIYFQGNSAPDKSGLPSDRFSAERTGGSVSTLTIQRTQQEDSAVYLCASSLEGGGTDTQYFGPGTRLTVL.

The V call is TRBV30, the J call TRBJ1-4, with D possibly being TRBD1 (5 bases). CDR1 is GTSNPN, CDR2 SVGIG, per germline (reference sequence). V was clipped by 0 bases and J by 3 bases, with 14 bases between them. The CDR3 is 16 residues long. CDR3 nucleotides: TGTGCCTGGAGTGTTTTCAGGTCAGGGTCTAATGAAAAACTGTTTTTT. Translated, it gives CAWSVFRSGSNEKLFF.

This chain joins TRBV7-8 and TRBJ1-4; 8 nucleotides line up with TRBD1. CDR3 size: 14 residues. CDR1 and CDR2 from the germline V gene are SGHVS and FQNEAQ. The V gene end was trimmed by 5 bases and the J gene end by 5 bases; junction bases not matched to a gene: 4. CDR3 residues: CASSIRTGNEKLFF. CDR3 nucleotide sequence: TGTGCCAGCAGCATTAGGACAGGGAATGAAAAACTGTTTTTT.

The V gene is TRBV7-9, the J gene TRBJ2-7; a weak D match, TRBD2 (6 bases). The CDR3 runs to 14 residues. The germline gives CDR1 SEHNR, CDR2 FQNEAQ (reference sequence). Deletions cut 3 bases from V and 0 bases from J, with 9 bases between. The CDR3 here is CASSLAGNSYEQYF. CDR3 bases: TGTGCCAGCAGCTTGGCGGGAAACTCCTACGAGCAGTACTTC.

CDR3 residues: CASSIKREAYEQYF. CDR3 sequence (DNA): TGTGCCAGTAGTATAAAGCGGGAGGCCTACGAGCAGTACTTC. V and J are TRBV19 and TRBJ2-7, with TRBD2 matching 9 bases. This CDR3 comprises 14 residues. Germline CDR1 LNHDA, CDR2 SQIVND (reference sequence). Trimming at V came to 2 bases and at J to 2 bases, leaving 1 base not matched to a gene.

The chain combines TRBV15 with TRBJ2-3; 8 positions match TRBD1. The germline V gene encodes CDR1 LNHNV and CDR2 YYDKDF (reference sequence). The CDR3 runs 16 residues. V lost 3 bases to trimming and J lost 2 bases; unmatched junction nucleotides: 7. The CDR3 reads CATSSVRDRPTDTQYF. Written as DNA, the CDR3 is TGTGCCACCAGCAGCGTCCGGGACAGGCCCACAGATACGCAGTATTTT.

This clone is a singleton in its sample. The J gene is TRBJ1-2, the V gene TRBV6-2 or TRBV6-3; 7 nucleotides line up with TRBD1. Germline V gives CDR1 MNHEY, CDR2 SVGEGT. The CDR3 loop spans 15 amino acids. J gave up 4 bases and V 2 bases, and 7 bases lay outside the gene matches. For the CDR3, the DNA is TGTGCCAGCAGTTACGCGGGACAGCAGCTCTATGGCTACACCTTC. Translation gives CASSYAGQQLYGYTF.

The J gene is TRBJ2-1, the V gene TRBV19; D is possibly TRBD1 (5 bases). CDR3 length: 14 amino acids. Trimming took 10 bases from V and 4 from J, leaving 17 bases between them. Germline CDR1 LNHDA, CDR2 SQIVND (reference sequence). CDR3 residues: CATQGADAYNEQFF. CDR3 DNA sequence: TGTGCCACCCAAGGGGCGGATGCTTACAATGAGCAGTTCTTC.